This TCR beta chain originates from a study of blood T cells in healthy people across ages. Then a second PCR, running about 6 to 11 cycles, was carried out with a sample-barcoded 5' primer and a J-beta primer mix. TCRdb re-analysed the 5' RACE reads in MiXCR, keeping a single row per CDR3 protein. The top ten hold roughly 23% of the sample, which has approximately 1,700,000 distinct CDR3 sequences, 35% to 50% seen once. This clonotype was observed a few times. Its cognate antigen is unknown. J was trimmed by 0 bases and V by 12 bases; bases with no gene match: 26. The CDR3 contains 22 residues. Germline loops: CDR1 KGHDR, CDR2 SFDVKD. Study findings and constraints: Estimated diversity, derived from one million T cells, was regarded as an underestimate.

This TCR was sampled from a human donor in good health. The chain combines TRBV24-1 with TRBJ2-3; 13 nucleotides line up with TRBD2. Sequencing used blood. CDR3 region: CAAPQHTTGTSGATASTDTQYF. As DNA, the CDR3 is TGTGCCGCCCCCCAGCATACTACCGGGACTAGCGGGGCCACCGCTAGCACAGATACGCAGTATTTT.